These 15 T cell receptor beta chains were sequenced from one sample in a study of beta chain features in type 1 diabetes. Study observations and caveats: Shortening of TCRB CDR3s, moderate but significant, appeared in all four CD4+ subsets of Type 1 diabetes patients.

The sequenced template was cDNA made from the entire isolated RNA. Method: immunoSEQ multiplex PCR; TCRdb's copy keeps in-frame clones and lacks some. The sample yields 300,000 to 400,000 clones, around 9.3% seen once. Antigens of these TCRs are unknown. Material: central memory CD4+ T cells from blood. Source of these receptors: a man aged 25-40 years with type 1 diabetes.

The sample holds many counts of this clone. CDR3 DNA: TGTGCCAGCTCACCAAATCCGGGGAGCTCTGGAAACACCATATATTTT. Its translation is CASSPNPGSSGNTIYF. The gene calls are TRBV18 and TRBJ1-3; D remains ambiguous. Germline CDR1 and CDR2: KGHSH and LQKENI. V dropped 2 bases and J dropped 0 bases, with 11 bases sitting between them. The CDR3 is made up of 16 amino acids.

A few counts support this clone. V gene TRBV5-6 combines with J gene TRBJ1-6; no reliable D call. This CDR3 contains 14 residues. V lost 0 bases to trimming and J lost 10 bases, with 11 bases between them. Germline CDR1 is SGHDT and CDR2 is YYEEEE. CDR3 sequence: CASSLEAAGSPLHF. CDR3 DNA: TGTGCCAGCAGCTTGGAGGCAGCGGGGTCACCCCTCCACTTT.

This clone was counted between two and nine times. The CDR3 reads CASSLLGTGELFF. The CDR3 DNA follows: TGTGCCAGCAGCTTGTTAGGCACCGGGGAGCTGTTTTTT. This chain connects TRBV7-9 to TRBJ2-2, with D unclear. The CDR3 extends over 13 amino acids. Germline V CDR1 and CDR2: SEHNR, FQNEAQ (reference sequence). V dropped 3 bases and J dropped 4 bases, with 6 bases sitting between them.

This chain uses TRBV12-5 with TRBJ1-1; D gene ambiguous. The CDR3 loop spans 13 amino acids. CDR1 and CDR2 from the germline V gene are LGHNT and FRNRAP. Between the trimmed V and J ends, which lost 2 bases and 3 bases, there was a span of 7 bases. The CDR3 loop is CASGLRPDTEAFF. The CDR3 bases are TGTGCTAGTGGTTTGCGGCCAGACACTGAAGCTTTCTTT.

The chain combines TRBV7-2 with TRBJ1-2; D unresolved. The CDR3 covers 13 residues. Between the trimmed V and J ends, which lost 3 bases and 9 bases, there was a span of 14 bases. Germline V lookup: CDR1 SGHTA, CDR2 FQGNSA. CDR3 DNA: TGTGCCAGCAGCTTGGGCAGGCTGGATCGCTACACCTTC. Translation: CASSLGRLDRYTF.

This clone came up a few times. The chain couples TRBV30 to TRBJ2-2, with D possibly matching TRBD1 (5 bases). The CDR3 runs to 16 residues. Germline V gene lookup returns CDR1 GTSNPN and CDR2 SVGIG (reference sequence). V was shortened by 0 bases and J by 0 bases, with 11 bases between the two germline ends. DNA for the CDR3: TGTGCCTGGAGTGTACTTGGACAAGCGAACACCGGGGAGCTGTTTTTT. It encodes CAWSVLGQANTGELFF.

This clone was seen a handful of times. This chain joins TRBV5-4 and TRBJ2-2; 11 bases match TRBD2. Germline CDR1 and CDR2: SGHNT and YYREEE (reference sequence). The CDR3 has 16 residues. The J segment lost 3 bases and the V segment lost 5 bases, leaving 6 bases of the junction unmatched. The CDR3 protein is CASSLAGGIHTGELFF. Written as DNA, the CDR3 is TGTGCCAGCAGTCTAGCGGGGGGCATTCACACCGGGGAGCTGTTTTTT.

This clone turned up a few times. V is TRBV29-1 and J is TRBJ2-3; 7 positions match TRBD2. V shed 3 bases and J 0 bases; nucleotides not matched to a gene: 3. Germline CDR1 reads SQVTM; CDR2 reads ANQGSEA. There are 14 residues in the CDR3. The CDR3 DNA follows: TGCAGCGTTGAGCGGGGGACTAGCACAGATACGCAGTATTTT. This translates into CSVERGTSTDTQYF.

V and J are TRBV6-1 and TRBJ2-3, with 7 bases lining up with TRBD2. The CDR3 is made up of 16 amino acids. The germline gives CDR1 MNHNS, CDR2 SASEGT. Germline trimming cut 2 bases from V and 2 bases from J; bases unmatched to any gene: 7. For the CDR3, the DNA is TGTGCCAGCAGTGAATACGGGAGCGGGAACACAGATACGCAGTATTTT. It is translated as CASSEYGSGNTDTQYF.

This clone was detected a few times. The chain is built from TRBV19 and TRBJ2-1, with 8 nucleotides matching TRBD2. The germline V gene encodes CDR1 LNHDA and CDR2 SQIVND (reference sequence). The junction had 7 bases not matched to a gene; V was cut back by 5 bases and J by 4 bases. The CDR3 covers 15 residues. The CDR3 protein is CASSVTSGEYNEQFF. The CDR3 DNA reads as TGTGCCAGTAGTGTTACTAGCGGAGAGTACAATGAGCAGTTCTTC.

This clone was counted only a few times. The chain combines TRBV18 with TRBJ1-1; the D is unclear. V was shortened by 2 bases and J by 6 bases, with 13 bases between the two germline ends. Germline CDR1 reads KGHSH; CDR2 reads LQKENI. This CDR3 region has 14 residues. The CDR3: CASSPEQTSAEAFF. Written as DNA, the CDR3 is TGTGCCAGCTCACCAGAACAGACAAGTGCTGAAGCTTTCTTT.

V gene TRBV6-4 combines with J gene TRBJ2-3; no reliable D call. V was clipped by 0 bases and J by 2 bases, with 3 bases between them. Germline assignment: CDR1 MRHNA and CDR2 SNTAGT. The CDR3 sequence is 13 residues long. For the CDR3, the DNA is TGTGCCAGCAGTGACTCGATCACAGATACGCAGTATTTT. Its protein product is CASSDSITDTQYF.

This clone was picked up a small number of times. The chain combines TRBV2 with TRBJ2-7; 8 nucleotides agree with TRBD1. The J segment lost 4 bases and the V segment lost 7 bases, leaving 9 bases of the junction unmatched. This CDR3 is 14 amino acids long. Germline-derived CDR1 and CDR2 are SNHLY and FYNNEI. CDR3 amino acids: CASIQDRAGYEQYF. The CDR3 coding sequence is TGTGCCAGCATCCAGGACAGGGCAGGTTACGAGCAGTACTTC.

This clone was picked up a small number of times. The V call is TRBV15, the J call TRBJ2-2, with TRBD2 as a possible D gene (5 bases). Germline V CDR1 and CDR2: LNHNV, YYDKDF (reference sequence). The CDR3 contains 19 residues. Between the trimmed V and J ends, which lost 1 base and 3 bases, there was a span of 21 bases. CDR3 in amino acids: CATSRVPQDLPIDTGELFF. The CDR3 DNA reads TGTGCCACCAGCAGAGTTCCCCAGGACTTGCCGATAGACACCGGGGAGCTGTTTTTT.

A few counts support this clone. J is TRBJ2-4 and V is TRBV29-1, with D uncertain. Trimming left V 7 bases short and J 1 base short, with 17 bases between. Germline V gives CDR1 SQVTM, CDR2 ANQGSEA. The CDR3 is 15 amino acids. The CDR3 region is CSALTSGVAKNIQYF. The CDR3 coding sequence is TGCAGCGCTCTGACCTCCGGCGTTGCCAAAAACATTCAGTACTTC.